The rows below give T cell receptor beta chains drawn from one sample of a study of blood T cell repertoires in COVID-19. Sequencing used immunoSEQ multiplex PCR; TCRdb keeps in-frame clones, though not all of them. The table records 50,000 to 65,000 clones, more than 75% of them present only once. Sequencing was performed on peripheral blood. The receptors were gathered from a man aged 65-85 years with acute or convalescent COVID-19. Both conserved end residues are part of each CDR3. D genes are given only for firm matches. Only some rows state a clone size, as once, few, many or a class for expanded clones.

J gene | clone size | D gene | V gene | CDR3 DNA | CDR3 protein
TRBJ1-6 | NA | NA | TRBV7-2 | TGTGCCAGCAGCTTATGGGGGGGGAGCGGTTCACCCCTCCACTTT | CASSLWGGSGSPLHF
TRBJ2-7 | NA | NA | TRBV5-1 | TGCGCCAGCAGCTTGGTCCCCGGAGGGCAGTACTTC | CASSLVPGGQYF
TRBJ2-7 | NA | NA | TRBV10-3 | TGTGCCATCGGGGCCGACGCCTACGAGCAGTACTTC | CAIGADAYEQYF
TRBJ1-3 | NA | TRBD1 | TRBV18 | TGTGCCAGCTCACCATACAGGGGGCGCGGTGGAAACACCATATATTTT | CASSPYRGRGGNTIYF
TRBJ1-4 | NA | NA | TRBV27 | TGTGCCAGCAGCCCATTCGGTAATGAAAAACTGTTTTTT | CASSPFGNEKLFF
TRBJ2-7 | NA | TRBD1 | TRBV5-1 | TGCGCCAGCTCCTTACTGGGACAGGGTCGAGAGCAGTACTTC | CASSLLGQGREQYF
TRBJ1-1 | NA | NA | TRBV10-3 | TGTGCCATCAGCTCCAACACTGAAGCTTTCTTT | CAISSNTEAFF
TRBJ1-4 | NA | NA | TRBV28 | TGTGCCAGCAGCCAAGGGGGTCATTGGGTCACTAATGAAAAACTGTTTTTT | CASSQGGHWVTNEKLFF
TRBJ1-2 | NA | NA | TRBV9 | TGTGCCAGCAGCGTAGGTCGGGGCTATGGCTACACCTTC | CASSVGRGYGYTF
TRBJ2-5 | NA | NA | TRBV19 | TGTGCCAGTAGTACCGGGACACTTGGAGAGACCCAGTACTTC | CASSTGTLGETQYF
TRBJ2-2 | NA | NA | TRBV14 | TGTGCCAGCAGCCAAGGACCCAGCGGGAACACCGGGGAGCTGTTTTTT | CASSQGPSGNTGELFF
TRBJ2-3 | NA | NA | TRBV14 | TGTGCCAGCAGCCCGGATCAAAGGAGGCAGTATTTT | CASSPDQRRQYF
TRBJ1-3 | NA | NA | TRBV7-6 | TGTGCCAGCAGCTTAGCGTCAGGCGCTGGAAACACCATATATTTT | CASSLASGAGNTIYF
TRBJ2-1 | NA | TRBD1 | TRBV9 | TGTGCCAGCAGCGTTCAGGGGGCGACTGAGCAGTTCTTC | CASSVQGATEQFF
TRBJ2-1 | NA | NA | TRBV9 | TGTGCCAGCAGCGCCGATAGCGAGCAGTTCTTC | CASSADSEQFF
TRBJ1-4 | once | NA | TRBV3-1/TRBV3-2 | TGTGCCAGCAGCCTAAGCTACAGGGTTAATGGTGAAAAACTGTTTTTT | CASSLSYRVNGEKLFF
TRBJ2-3 | NA | NA | TRBV7-6 | TGTGCCAGCAGCGCAGATCCGACGGGGTTCCTCGGTGATACGCAGTATTTT | CASSADPTGFLGDTQYF
TRBJ2-7 | NA | TRBD2 | TRBV5-1 | TGCGCCAGCAGCTTGACTAGCGGGGGATCCTACGAGCAGTACTTC | CASSLTSGGSYEQYF
TRBJ1-5 | NA | TRBD1 | TRBV7-9 | TGTGCCAGCAGCCCCACTGAAGTGGGACAGATTAGCAATCAGCCCCAGCATTTT | CASSPTEVGQISNQPQHF
TRBJ2-4 | once | NA | TRBV21-1 | TGTGCCAGCAGCAAAGTTAGGGGGACACTAGCCAAAAACATTCAGTACTTC | CASSKVRGTLAKNIQYF
TRBJ1-1 | NA | NA | TRBV6-6 | TGTGCCAGCAGGGACAGAGGGAACACTGAAGCTTTCTTT | CASRDRGNTEAFF
TRBJ1-4 | NA | TRBD1 | TRBV28 | TGTGCCAGCAGTACAGGGGATGAAAAACTGTTTTTT | CASSTGDEKLFF
TRBJ2-3 | once | NA | TRBV2 | TGTGCCAGCAGTGATACCGGGACTGGCACAGATACGCAGTATTTT | CASSDTGTGTDTQYF
TRBJ2-7 | NA | TRBD2 | TRBV18 | TGTGCCAGCTCACGGTCCGGTGTTAGCGGGATATACGAGCAGTACTTC | CASSRSGVSGIYEQYF
TRBJ1-2 | NA | NA | TRBV27 | TGTGCCAGCAGTTTAAATAGGGCAGGGTCCTATGGCTACACCTTC | CASSLNRAGSYGYTF
TRBJ1-4 | NA | TRBD1 | TRBV5-4 | TGTGCCAGCAGCCCAAACGACGGGACAGCCGGTAATGAAAAACTGTTTTTT | CASSPNDGTAGNEKLFF
TRBJ2-2 | NA | TRBD2 | TRBV5-1 | TGCGCCAGCAGCTTGGCTAGCGGGACCACCGGGGAGCTGTTTTTT | CASSLASGTTGELFF
TRBJ2-1 | NA | NA | TRBV2 | TGTGCCAGCAGCCCGGGAGCTGAGCAGTTCTTC | CASSPGAEQFF
TRBJ1-2 | few | TRBD1 | TRBV10-3 | TGTGCCATCAAGGCTGGGGACAGGCCCCATGGCTACACCTTC | CAIKAGDRPHGYTF
TRBJ1-5 | NA | NA | TRBV5-1 | TGCGCCAGCAGCGTAGGAGGTCAGCCCCAGCATTTT | CASSVGGQPQHF
TRBJ2-3 | NA | TRBD2 | TRBV5-6 | TGTGCCAGCAGCCGGGGGGGCCCCACAGATACGCAGTATTTT | CASSRGGPTDTQYF
TRBJ2-3 | NA | TRBD2 | TRBV7-9 | TGTGCCAGCAGCCTGGGACTAGCGGGGGGGCCTCGAGATACGCAGTATTTT | CASSLGLAGGPRDTQYF
TRBJ1-5 | NA | TRBD1 | TRBV6-4 | TGTGCCAGCAGTGTAGGGGGCGGCAATCAGCCCCAGCATTTT | CASSVGGGNQPQHF
TRBJ1-2 | NA | NA | TRBV28 | TGTGCCAGTCAGGGTGCCAACTATGGCTACACCTTC | CASQGANYGYTF
TRBJ1-1 | NA | TRBD1 | TRBV29-1 | TGCAGCGTTCGGGACAGGTCCACTGAAGCTTTCTTT | CSVRDRSTEAFF
TRBJ2-7 | once | TRBD2 | TRBV7-3 | TGTGCCAGCAGCCCGGGACTAGCGGCCCCCGGAGAGCAGTACTTC | CASSPGLAAPGEQYF
TRBJ2-7 | NA | NA | TRBV28 | TGTGCCAGCAGTTTAGGGACTTCAACTACCTACGAGCAGTACTTC | CASSLGTSTTYEQYF
TRBJ1-2 | NA | NA | TRBV5-1 | TGCGCCAGCAGCTTGCAGGACAGTACCTATGGCTACACCTTC | CASSLQDSTYGYTF
TRBJ2-5 | NA | TRBD2 | TRBV9 | TGTGCCAGCAGCGGTACGCTAGCGGGAGGTGGTCAAGAGACCCAGTACTTC | CASSGTLAGGGQETQYF
TRBJ2-7 | NA | TRBD2 | TRBV2 | TGTGCCAGCAGGGGACTAGCGGACTACGAGCAGTACTTC | CASRGLADYEQYF
TRBJ2-1 | NA | TRBD2 | TRBV28 | TGTGCCAGCAGTTCCCCCTCTAGCGGGGCCTACAATGAGCAGTTCTTC | CASSSPSSGAYNEQFF
TRBJ2-5 | NA | TRBD1 | TRBV27 | TGTGCCAGCAGTAGAGGGACAGGGAGGGGAGAGACCCAGTACTTC | CASSRGTGRGETQYF
TRBJ1-6 | few | NA | TRBV5-4 | TGTGCCAGCAGCCCTTCAACGGTCCCACCCCTCCACTTT | CASSPSTVPPLHF
TRBJ1-1 | NA | TRBD1 | TRBV15 | TGTGCCACCAGCAGAGTTGACAGGGGATACACTGAAGCTTTCTTT | CATSRVDRGYTEAFF
TRBJ2-2 | NA | NA | TRBV6-5 | TGTGCCAGCCGGACAGCGAACACCGGGGAGCTGTTTTTT | CASRTANTGELFF
TRBJ1-1 | NA | TRBD1 | TRBV6-4 | TGTGCCAGCAGCCAACAGGGGACGATCACTGAAGCTTTCTTT | CASSQQGTITEAFF
TRBJ2-1 | NA | NA | TRBV6-4 | TGTGCCAGCAGTGGGACTTCCTACAATGAGCAGTTCTTC | CASSGTSYNEQFF